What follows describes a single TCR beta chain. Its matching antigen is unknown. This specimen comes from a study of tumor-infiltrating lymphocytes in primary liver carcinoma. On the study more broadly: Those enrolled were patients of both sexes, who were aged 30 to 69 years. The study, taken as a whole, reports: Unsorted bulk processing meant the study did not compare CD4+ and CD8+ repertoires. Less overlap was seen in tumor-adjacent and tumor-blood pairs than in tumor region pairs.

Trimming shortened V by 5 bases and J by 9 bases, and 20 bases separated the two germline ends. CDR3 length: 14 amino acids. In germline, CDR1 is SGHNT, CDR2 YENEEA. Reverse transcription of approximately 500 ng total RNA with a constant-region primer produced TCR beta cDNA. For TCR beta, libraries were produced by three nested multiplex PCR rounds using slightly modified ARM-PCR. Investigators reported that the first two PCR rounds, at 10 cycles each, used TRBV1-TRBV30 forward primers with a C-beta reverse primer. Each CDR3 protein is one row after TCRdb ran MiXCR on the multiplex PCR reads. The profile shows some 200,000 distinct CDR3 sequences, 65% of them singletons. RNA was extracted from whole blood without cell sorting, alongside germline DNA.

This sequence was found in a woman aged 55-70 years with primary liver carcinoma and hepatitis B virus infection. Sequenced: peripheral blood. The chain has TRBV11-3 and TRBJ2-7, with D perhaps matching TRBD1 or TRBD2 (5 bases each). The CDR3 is CASSRPGGAGGQYF. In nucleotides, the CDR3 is TGTGCCAGCAGCCGACCTGGGGGAGCTGGGGGGCAGTACTTC.